The sequence of this TCR beta chain was determined in a study of identical twins' blood T cells. TCRdb recomputed calls from the 5' RACE reads with MiXCR, one row per CDR3 protein. Seen here are hundreds of thousands of distinct CDR3 sequences, more than 25% observed once, and the top ten hold around 5.6%. The germline gives CDR1 SGHDT, CDR2 YYEEEE. Trimming took off 0 bases at V and 7 bases at J, with 8 bases between the two ends. This CDR3 is 13 amino acids long. The clonotype was recovered from a woman between 18 and 55 years old in good health. J is TRBJ2-1 and V is TRBV5-6, with D possibly being TRBD1 (6 bases). The sample consisted of PBMCs. CDR3 nucleotide sequence: TGTGCCAGCAGCTTGGAGGGGGTAAATGAGCAGTTCTTC. It codes for CASSLEGVNEQFF.